Each of the 16 T cell receptor beta chains below was sequenced from the same sample in a study of cytomegalovirus exposure and HLA in healthy donors. The PCR contained 60 Vbeta and 13 Jbeta primers. Measured with immunoSEQ multiplex PCR; TCRdb has only the in-frame clones, and not every one. Of 100,000 or so clones in the sample, approximately 73% are singletons; the top ten hold 4%. The sample consisted of PBMCs. The source of these receptors is a woman aged 45-59 years in good health and CMV-seropositive.

CDR3 sequence: CASDRETQYF. For the CDR3, the DNA is TGTGCCAGCGATAGAGAGACCCAGTACTTC. The genes are TRBV27 and TRBJ2-5; D not resolved. Germline V gene lookup returns CDR1 MNHEY and CDR2 SMNVEV (reference sequence). This CDR3 spans 10 amino acids. The ends were cut back, 8 bases at V and 4 bases at J, with 5 bases in the middle.

The rearrangement links TRBV7-2 to TRBJ1-2; D not certain. Germline CDR1 is SGHTA and CDR2 is FQGNSA. V was cut by 3 bases and J by 6 bases, with 11 bases left in between. The CDR3 sequence is 13 residues long. CDR3 nucleotide sequence: TGTGCCAGCAGCTTTTTGACGGAGAATGGCTACACCTTC. It yields the protein CASSFLTENGYTF.

J is TRBJ1-5 and V is TRBV16; D gene uncertain. The V end was cut by 4 bases, the J end by 3 bases, with 13 bases between. The CDR3 is made up of 15 amino acids. Per germline, CDR1 KGHSY and CDR2 FQNENV. The chain's CDR3 is CASSLEGSSNQPQHF. The DNA for the CDR3 is TGTGCCAGCAGCCTTGAGGGTTCCTCCAATCAGCCCCAGCATTTT.

CDR3 region: CASSWGQGGEKLFF. The CDR3 region has the DNA TGTGCCAGCAGCTGGGGACAGGGGGGGGAAAAACTGTTTTTT. The chain has TRBV7-3 and TRBJ1-4; 11 bases fit TRBD1. Germline V gives CDR1 SGHTA, CDR2 FQGTGA. V lost 4 bases, J lost 8 bases, and 3 bases stayed unmatched. This CDR3 has 14 residues. Drawing the rest from reference TRBV7-3 and TRBJ1-4, the complete variable domain is GAGVSQTPSNKVTEKGKYVELRCDPISGHTALYWYRQSLGQGPEFLIYFQGTGAADDSGLPNDRFFAVRPEGSVSTLKIQRTERGDSAVYLCASSWGQGGEKLFFGSGTQLSVL.

The V call is TRBV5-6, the J call TRBJ2-7, with 8 bases aligning to TRBD1. The germline gives CDR1 SGHDT, CDR2 YYEEEE. V shed 4 bases and J 4 bases; nucleotides not matched to a gene: 16. The CDR3 loop spans 17 amino acids. This CDR3 reads CASSAGWTGQGAYEQYF. In DNA, the CDR3 is TGTGCCAGCAGCGCGGGATGGACAGGACAGGGAGCATACGAGCAGTACTTC. The whole variable domain, remainder taken from reference TRBV5-6 and TRBJ2-7, is DAGVTQSPTHLIKTRGQQVTLRCSPKSGHDTVSWYQQALGQGPQFIFQYYEEEERQRGNFPDRFSGHQFPNYSSELNVNALLLGDSALYLCASSAGWTGQGAYEQYFGPGTRLTVT.

As concerns this clone: Germline is not matched at one junction end, which may reflect a read error. The rearrangement links TRBV5-4 to TRBJ2-1, with no clear D. Germline V gene data show CDR1 as SGHNT and CDR2 as YYREEE (reference sequence). The CDR3 has 13 residues. In DNA form, the CDR3 reads TGTGCCAGCAGCTTGGACCTCTACAGTGAGCAGTTCTTC. Residues: CASSLDLYSEQFF.

Remarks on this clone: This specimen includes other DNA sequences encoding the same CDR3. This chain links TRBV6-6 with TRBJ1-1; D is unclear. Germline assignment: CDR1 MNHNY and CDR2 SVGAGI (reference sequence). Trimming took off 10 bases at V and 1 base at J, with 13 bases between the two ends. CDR3 length: 13 residues. Here the CDR3 reads CATLNRRNTEAFF. The DNA of the CDR3 is TGTGCCACCTTAAACAGAAGGAACACTGAAGCTTTCTTT.

This chain uses TRBV18 with TRBJ1-1; a weak D match, TRBD1 (5 bases). There are 13 residues in the CDR3. Per germline, CDR1 KGHSH and CDR2 LQKENI. Trimming left V 4 bases short and J 1 base short, with 7 bases between. The CDR3 protein is CASSHGQNTEAFF. DNA for the CDR3: TGTGCCAGCTCACATGGACAGAACACTGAAGCTTTCTTT. The complete variable domain, with remaining parts taken from reference TRBV18 and TRBJ1-1, reads NAGVMQNPRHLVRRRGQEARLRCSPMKGHSHVYWYRQLPEEGLKFMVYLQKENIIDESGMPKERFSAEFPKEGPSILRIQQVVRGDSAAYFCASSHGQNTEAFFGQGTRLTVV.

This clone was counted once. V gene TRBV9 combines with J gene TRBJ2-3, with 10 bases fitting TRBD2. Per germline, CDR1 SGDLS and CDR2 YYNGEE. This CDR3 is built from 16 residues. Trimming removed 2 bases from V and 4 bases from J; junction bases left unmatched: 7. CDR3 residues: CASSVRKAGGPDTQYF. CDR3 sequence (DNA): TGTGCCAGCAGCGTGAGGAAAGCGGGAGGGCCAGATACGCAGTATTTT. Together with reference TRBV9 and TRBJ2-3, the CDR3 gives the full variable domain: DSGVTQTPKHLITATGQRVTLRCSPRSGDLSVYWYQQSLDQGLQFLIQYYNGEERAKGNILERFSAQQFPDLHSELNLSSLELGDSALYFCASSVRKAGGPDTQYFGPGTRLTVL.

This clone was seen only once. In nucleotides, the CDR3 is TGTGCCAGCAGTAAACAGGGCAACCCTACCTACGAGCAGTACTTC. Translation: CASSKQGNPTYEQYF. The chain carries TRBV27 and TRBJ2-7, with D maybe TRBD1 (6 bases). The CDR3 sequence is 15 residues long. V lost 5 bases and J 2 bases, leaving 16 bases between the germline ends. The germline CDR1 and CDR2 sequences are MNHEY and SMNVEV (reference sequence).

The chain employs TRBV5-1 and TRBJ2-1, with 7 nucleotides matching TRBD1. V dropped 3 bases and J dropped 2; count of bases not matched to a gene: 11. The CDR3 is 17 amino acids. Germline V CDR1 and CDR2: SGHRS, YFSETQ. CDR3 amino acids: CASSSDPTGLAYNEQFF. The CDR3, as DNA: TGCGCCAGCAGCTCCGACCCGACAGGGTTGGCCTACAATGAGCAGTTCTTC.

This chain connects TRBV19 to TRBJ2-7, with 11 positions matching TRBD2. Germline V CDR1 and CDR2: LNHDA, SQIVND (reference sequence). The length of the CDR3 is 15 residues. The V segment lost 5 bases and the J segment 5 bases; nucleotides outside the gene matches: 8. For the CDR3, the DNA is TGTGCCAGTAGTTTAGCGGGAGGGTCCTTGGACGAGCAGTACTTC. It yields the protein CASSLAGGSLDEQYF.

Comments on this clone: An end of the junction differs from the germline gene, which may be a read error. V gene TRBV7-9 combines with J gene TRBJ2-3, with D possibly being TRBD2 (5 bases). CDR3 size: 16 residues. Germline V gene lookup returns CDR1 SEHNR and CDR2 FQNEAQ (reference sequence). The CDR3 coding sequence is TGTTCCAGCAGCTCTACTAGTGGTACCTACACAGATACGCAGTATTTT. It codes for CSSSSTSGTYTDTQYF.

This rearrangement joins TRBV10-2 to TRBJ1-2; maybe TRBD1 (5 bases). V was cut by 2 bases and J by 6 bases, with 10 bases left in between. The CDR3 sequence is 13 residues long. Germline-derived CDR1 and CDR2 are WSHSY and SAAADI. The DNA for the CDR3 is TGCGCCAGCAGTGAGACCAGGGTAAATGGCTACACCTTC. Translation gives CASSETRVNGYTF.

In this sample, this clone turned up a few times. The genes are TRBV5-4 and TRBJ2-1; the D gene is possibly TRBD1 (6 bases). Germline V gene lookup returns CDR1 SGHNT and CDR2 YYREEE (reference sequence). Trimming cost V 3 bases and J 7 bases, with 17 bases left between them. The CDR3 length is 15 residues. CDR3 loop: CASSSLGGVGNEQFF. CDR3 sequence (DNA): TGTGCCAGCAGCTCCCTTGGGGGCGTAGGGAATGAGCAGTTCTTC. Full variable domain (missing parts from reference TRBV5-4 and TRBJ2-1): ETGVTQSPTHLIKTRGQQVTLRCSSQSGHNTVSWYQQALGQGPQFIFQYYREEENGRGNFPPRFSGLQFPNYSSELNVNALELDDSALYLCASSSLGGVGNEQFFGPGTRLTVL.

J is TRBJ1-3 and V is TRBV7-6, with 8 bases fitting TRBD1. The CDR3 consists of 15 residues. The germline gives CDR1 SGHVS, CDR2 FNYEAQ. Trimming cost V 5 bases and J 4 bases; bases outside gene matches: 7. The DNA for the CDR3 is TGTGCCAGCAGCGCAAGGACAGGGTCAGGAAACACCATATATTTT. The encoded protein is CASSARTGSGNTIYF.